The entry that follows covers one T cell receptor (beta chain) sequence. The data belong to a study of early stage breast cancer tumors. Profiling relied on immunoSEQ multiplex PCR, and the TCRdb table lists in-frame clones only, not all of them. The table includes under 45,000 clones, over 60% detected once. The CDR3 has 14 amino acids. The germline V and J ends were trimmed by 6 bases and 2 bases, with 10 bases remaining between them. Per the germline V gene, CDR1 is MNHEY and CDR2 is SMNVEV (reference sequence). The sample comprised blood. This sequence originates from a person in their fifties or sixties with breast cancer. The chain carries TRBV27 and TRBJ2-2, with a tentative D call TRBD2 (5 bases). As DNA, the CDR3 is TGTGCCAGCAGGCCAAGCGGAAACACCGGGGAGCTGTTTTTT. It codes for CASRPSGNTGELFF.